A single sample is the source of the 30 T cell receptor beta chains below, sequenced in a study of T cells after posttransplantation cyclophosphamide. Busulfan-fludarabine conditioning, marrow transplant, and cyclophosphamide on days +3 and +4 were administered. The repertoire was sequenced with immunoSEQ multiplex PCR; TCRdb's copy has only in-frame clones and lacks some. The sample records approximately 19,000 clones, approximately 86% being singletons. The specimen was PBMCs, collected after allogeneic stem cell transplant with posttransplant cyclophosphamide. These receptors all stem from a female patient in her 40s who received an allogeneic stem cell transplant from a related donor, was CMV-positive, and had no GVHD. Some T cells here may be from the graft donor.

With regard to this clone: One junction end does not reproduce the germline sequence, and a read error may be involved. CDR3 protein: CASTLRASGRAGETQYF. CDR3 nucleotide sequence: TGTGCCAGCACCTTGAGGGCTAGCGGGAGGGCCGGGGAGACCCAGTACTTC. The chain combines TRBV5-4 with TRBJ2-5, with 12 bases that match TRBD2. CDR1 SGHNT and CDR2 YYREEE come from the germline V gene (reference sequence). The CDR3 totals 17 residues.

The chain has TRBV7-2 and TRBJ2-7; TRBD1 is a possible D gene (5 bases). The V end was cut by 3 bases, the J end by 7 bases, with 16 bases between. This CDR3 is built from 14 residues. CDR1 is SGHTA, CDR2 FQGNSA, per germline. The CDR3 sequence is CASSFGAPKAEQYF. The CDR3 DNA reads TGTGCCAGCAGCTTTGGGGCACCAAAAGCGGAGCAGTACTTC.

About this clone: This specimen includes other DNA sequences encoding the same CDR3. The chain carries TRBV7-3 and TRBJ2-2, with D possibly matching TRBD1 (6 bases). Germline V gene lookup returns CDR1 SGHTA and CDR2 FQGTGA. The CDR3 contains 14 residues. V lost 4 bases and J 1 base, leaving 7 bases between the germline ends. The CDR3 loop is CASSSGQNTGELFF. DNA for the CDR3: TGTGCCAGCAGCTCGGGACAGAACACCGGGGAGCTGTTTTTT.

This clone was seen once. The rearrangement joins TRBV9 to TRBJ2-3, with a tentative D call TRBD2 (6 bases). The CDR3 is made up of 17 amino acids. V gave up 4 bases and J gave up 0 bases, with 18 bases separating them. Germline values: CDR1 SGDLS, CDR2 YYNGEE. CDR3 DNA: TGTGCCAGCAGCCCACCTCTCTGGAGGGTGAGCACAGATACGCAGTATTTT. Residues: CASSPPLWRVSTDTQYF.

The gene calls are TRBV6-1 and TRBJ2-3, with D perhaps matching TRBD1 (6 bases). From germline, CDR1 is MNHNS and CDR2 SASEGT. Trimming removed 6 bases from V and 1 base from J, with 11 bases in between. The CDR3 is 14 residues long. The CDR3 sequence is CASSRDKGTDTQYF. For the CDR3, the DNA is TGTGCCAGCAGCCGGGACAAGGGCACAGATACGCAGTATTTT.

CDR3 DNA: TGTGCCAGCAAGGGGCTAGCGGGAGCCCCCTACAATGAGCAGTTCTTC. Amino acid sequence: CASKGLAGAPYNEQFF. This chain uses TRBV21-1 with TRBJ2-1; TRBD2 reflects the table's D call only, with no check against the DNA. TRBV21-1 is a pseudogene locus. This CDR3 region has 16 residues.

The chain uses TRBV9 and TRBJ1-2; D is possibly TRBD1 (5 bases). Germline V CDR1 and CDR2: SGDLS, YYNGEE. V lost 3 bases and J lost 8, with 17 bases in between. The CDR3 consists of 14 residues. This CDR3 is CASSATQRQKGYTF. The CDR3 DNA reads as TGTGCCAGCAGCGCAACTCAGAGACAGAAAGGCTACACCTTC. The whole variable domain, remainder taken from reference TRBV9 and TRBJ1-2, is DSGVTQTPKHLITATGQRVTLRCSPRSGDLSVYWYQQSLDQGLQFLIQYYNGEERAKGNILERFSAQQFPDLHSELNLSSLELGDSALYFCASSATQRQKGYTFGSGTRLTVV.

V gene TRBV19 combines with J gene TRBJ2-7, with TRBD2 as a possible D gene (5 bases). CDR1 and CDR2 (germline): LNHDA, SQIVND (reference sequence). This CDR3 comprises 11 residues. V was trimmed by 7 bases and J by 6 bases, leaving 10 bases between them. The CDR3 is CASTEGGEQYF. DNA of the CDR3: TGTGCCAGTACCGAAGGAGGCGAGCAGTACTTC.

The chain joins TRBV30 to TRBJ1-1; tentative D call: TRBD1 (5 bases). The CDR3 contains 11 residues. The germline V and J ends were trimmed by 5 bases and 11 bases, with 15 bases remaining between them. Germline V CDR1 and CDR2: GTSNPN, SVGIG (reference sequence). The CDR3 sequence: CAWGATSVAFF. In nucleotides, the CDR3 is TGTGCCTGGGGGGCAACCTCGGTGGCTTTCTTT.

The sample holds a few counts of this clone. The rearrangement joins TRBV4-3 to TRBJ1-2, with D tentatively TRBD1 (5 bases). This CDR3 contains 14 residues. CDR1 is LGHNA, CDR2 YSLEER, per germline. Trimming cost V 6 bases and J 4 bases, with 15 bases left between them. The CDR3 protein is CASSPGIATYGYTF. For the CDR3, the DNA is TGCGCCAGCAGTCCAGGGATTGCGACCTATGGCTACACCTTC.

CDR3 protein: CASSLAHGRSYEQYF. The CDR3 nucleotides are TGCGCCAGCAGCTTGGCCCATGGAAGGAGCTACGAGCAGTACTTC. The chain uses TRBV5-1 and TRBJ2-7; D remains ambiguous. Germline CDR1 is SGHRS and CDR2 is YFSETQ. The length of the CDR3 is 15 residues. Trimming removed 0 bases at V and 3 bases at J, with 13 bases between.

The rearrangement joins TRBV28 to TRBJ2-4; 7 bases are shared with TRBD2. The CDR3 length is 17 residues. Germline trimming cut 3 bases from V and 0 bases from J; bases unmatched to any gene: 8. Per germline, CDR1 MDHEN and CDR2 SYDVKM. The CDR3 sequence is CASSFLAAGGAKNIQYF. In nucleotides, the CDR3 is TGTGCCAGCAGTTTTCTAGCGGCCGGGGGAGCCAAAAACATTCAGTACTTC.

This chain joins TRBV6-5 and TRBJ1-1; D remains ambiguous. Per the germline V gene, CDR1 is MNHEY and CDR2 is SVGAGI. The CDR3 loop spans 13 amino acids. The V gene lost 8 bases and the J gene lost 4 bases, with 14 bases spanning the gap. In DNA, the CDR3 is TGTGCCAGCCACGGGGATGTTACCACTGAAGCTTTCTTT. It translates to CASHGDVTTEAFF.

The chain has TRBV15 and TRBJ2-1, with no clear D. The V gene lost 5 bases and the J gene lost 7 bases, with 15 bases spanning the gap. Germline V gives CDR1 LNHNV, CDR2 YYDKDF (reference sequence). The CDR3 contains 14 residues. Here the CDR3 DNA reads TGTGCCACCAGCGGCAAGTATAATTGGAATGAGCAGTTCTTC. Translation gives CATSGKYNWNEQFF.

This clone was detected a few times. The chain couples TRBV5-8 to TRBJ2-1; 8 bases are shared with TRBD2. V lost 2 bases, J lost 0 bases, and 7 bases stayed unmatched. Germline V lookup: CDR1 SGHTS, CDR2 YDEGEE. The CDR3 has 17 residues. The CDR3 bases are TGTGCCAGCAGCTTTCCGCTAGCGGGTAACTCCTACAATGAGCAGTTCTTC. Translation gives CASSFPLAGNSYNEQFF.

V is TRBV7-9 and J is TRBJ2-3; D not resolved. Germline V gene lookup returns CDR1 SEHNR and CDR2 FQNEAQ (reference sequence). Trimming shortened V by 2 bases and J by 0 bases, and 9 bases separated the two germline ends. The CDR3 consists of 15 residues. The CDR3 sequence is CASSLLIASTDTQYF. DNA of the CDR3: TGTGCCAGCAGCTTACTCATAGCTAGCACAGATACGCAGTATTTT. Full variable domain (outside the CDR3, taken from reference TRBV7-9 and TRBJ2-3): DTGVSQNPRHKITKRGQNVTFRCDPISEHNRLYWYRQTLGQGPEFLTYFQNEAQLEKSRLLSDRFSAERPKGSFSTLEIQRTEQGDSAMYLCASSLLIASTDTQYFGPGTRLTVL.

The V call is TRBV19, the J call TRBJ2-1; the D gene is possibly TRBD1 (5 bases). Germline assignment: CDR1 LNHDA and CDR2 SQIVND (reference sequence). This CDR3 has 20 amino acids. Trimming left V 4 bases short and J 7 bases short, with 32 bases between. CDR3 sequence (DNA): TGTGCCAGTAGTACCTGGGGCTTTTGGGGCATCGACCGGTATCCGAATGAGCAGTTCTTC. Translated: CASSTWGFWGIDRYPNEQFF.

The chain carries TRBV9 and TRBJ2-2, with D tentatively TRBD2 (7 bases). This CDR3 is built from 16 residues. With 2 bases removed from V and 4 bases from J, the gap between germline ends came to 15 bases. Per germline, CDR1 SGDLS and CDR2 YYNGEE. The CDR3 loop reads CASSVEGGGFTGELFF. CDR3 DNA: TGTGCCAGCAGCGTGGAGGGGGGAGGGTTCACCGGGGAGCTGTTTTTT.

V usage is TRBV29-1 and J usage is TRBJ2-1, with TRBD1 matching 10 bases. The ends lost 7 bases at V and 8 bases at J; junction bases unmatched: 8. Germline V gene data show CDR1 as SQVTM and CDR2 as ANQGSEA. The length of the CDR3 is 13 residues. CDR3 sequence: CSGRDRGFHEQFF. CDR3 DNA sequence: TGCAGCGGCAGGGACAGGGGTTTTCATGAGCAGTTCTTC.

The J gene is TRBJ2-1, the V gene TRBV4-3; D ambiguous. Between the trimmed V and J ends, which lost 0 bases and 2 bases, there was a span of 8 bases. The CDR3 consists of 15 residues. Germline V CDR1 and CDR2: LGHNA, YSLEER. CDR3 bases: TGCGCCAGCAGCCAAGAAGCACGGGCCTACAATGAGCAGTTCTTC. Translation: CASSQEARAYNEQFF.

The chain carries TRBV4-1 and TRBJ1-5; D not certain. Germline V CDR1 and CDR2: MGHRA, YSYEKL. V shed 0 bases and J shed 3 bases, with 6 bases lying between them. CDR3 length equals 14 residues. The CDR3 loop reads CASSQDPNNQPQHF. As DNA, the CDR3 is TGCGCCAGCAGCCAAGACCCAAACAATCAGCCCCAGCATTTT.

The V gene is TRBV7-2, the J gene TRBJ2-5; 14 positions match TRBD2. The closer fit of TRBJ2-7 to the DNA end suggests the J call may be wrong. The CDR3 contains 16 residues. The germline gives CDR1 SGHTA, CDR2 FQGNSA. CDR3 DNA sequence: TGTGCCAGCAGCTATCGACTAGCGGGAGGGCCATACGAGCAGTACTTC. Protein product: CASSYRLAGGPYEQYF.

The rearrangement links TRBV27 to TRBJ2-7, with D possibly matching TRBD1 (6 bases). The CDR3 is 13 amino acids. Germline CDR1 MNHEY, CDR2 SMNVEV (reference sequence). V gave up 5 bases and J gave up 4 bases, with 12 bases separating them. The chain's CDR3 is CASSPGQIYEQYF. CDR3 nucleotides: TGTGCCAGCAGTCCAGGACAGATTTACGAGCAGTACTTC.

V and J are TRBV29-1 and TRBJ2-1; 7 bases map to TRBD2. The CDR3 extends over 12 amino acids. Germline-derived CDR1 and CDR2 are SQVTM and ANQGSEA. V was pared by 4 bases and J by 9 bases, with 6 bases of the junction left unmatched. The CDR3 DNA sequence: TGCAGCGTTGGCGGGAGCTTAGGTGAGCAGTTCTTC. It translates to CSVGGSLGEQFF.

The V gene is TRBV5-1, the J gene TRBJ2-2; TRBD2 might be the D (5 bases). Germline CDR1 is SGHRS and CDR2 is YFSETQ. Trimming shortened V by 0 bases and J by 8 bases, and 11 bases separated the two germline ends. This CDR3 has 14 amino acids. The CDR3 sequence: CASSLERTSGELFF. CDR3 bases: TGCGCCAGCAGCTTGGAGCGGACGTCGGGGGAGCTGTTTTTT.

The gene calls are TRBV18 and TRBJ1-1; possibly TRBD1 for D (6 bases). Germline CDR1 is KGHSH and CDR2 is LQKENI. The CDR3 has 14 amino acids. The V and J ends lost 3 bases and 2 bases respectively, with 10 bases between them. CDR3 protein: CASSPYRENTEAFF. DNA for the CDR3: TGTGCCAGCTCACCCTACAGGGAAAACACTGAAGCTTTCTTT. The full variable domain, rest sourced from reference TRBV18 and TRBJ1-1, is NAGVMQNPRHLVRRRGQEARLRCSPMKGHSHVYWYRQLPEEGLKFMVYLQKENIIDESGMPKERFSAEFPKEGPSILRIQQVVRGDSAAYFCASSPYRENTEAFFGQGTRLTVV.

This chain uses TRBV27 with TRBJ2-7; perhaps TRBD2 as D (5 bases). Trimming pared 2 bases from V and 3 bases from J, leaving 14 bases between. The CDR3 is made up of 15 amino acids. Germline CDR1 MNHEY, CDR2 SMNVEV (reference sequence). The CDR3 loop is CASSLGYETNYEQYF. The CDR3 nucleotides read TGTGCCAGCAGTTTAGGGTACGAGACTAACTACGAGCAGTACTTC.

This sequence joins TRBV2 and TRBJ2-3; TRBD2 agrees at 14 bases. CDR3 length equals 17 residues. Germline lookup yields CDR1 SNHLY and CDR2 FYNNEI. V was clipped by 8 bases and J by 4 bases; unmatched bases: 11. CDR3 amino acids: CASFGTSGSRRPDTQYF. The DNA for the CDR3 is TGTGCCAGCTTCGGGACTAGCGGGAGTCGGCGGCCAGATACGCAGTATTTT.

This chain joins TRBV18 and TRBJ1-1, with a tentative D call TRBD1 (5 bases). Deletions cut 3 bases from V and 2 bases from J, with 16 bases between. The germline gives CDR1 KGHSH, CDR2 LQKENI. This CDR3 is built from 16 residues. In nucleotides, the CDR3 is TGTGCCAGCTCACCTTCTACTCTTGGGGCCAACACTGAAGCTTTCTTT. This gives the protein CASSPSTLGANTEAFF.

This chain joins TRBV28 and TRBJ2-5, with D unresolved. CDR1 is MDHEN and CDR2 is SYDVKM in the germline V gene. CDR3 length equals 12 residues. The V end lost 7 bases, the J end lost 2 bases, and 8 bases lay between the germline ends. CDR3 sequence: CASISLQETQYF. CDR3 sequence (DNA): TGTGCCAGCATATCACTTCAAGAGACCCAGTACTTC.